This note documents a single T cell receptor beta chain sequence. Its antigen is as yet unknown. This may arise from a read error, as a much more abundant clone is one base away. This sample stems from a study of response to subunit inactivated influenza vaccine. Study results and limitations: The authors offered the suggestion that each seasonal influenza vaccination recruits few new T cells.

TCRdb re-called the RT-PCR reads with MiXCR, one entry per CDR3 protein. The top ten clones hold 11% of a sample with about 700,000 distinct CDR3 sequences, 15% to 17% of them seen once. Germline V gives CDR1 SQVTM, CDR2 ANQGSEA. Losses at the gene ends were 4 bases for V and 7 bases for J; bases not matched to a gene: 10. The CDR3 has 14 amino acids. The TCR comes from a man aged 45-65 years who received an inactivated influenza vaccine. The rearrangement joins TRBV29-1 to TRBJ2-1; 7 bases align to TRBD1. The sequences come from PBMCs from blood, collected 11 to 12 days after vaccination. CDR3 DNA sequence: TGCAGCGTTGTAAGGGGGCGTATGGGGAATGAGCAGTTCTTC. Residues: CSVVRGRMGNEQFF.